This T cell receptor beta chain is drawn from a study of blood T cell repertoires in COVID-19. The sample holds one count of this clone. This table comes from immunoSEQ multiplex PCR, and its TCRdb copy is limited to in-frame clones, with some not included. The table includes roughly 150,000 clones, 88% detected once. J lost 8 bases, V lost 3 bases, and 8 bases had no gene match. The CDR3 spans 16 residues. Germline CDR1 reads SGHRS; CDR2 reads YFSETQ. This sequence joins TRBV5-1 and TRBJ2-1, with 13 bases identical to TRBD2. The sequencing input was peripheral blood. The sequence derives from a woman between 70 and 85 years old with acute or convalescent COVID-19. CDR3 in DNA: TGCGCCAGCAGCTCGGGACTAGCGGGGCTTAGGTATGAGCAGTTCTTC. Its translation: CASSSGLAGLRYEQFF.